Presented here are 23 T cell receptor beta chains from one specimen sequenced in a study of cytomegalovirus exposure and HLA in healthy donors (dated by TCRdb to between 2016 and 2019). Libraries were prepared through the immunoSEQ multiplex PCR assay. The multiplex PCR relied on a mix of 60 forward primers for TCR Vbeta segments and 13 reverse primers for TCR Jbeta segments. TCRdb obtained this table from immuneACCESS and retained in-frame rearrangements with V and J assigned. These tables miss some clones; where compared with another copy, unresolved V genes account for less than half of the shortfall, and the remainder is unexplained. Counted in this sample were approximately 110,000 clones; more than 70% of them appeared once. Of the sample, 0.24% is held by the ten largest clones. Specimen: PBMCs. Source of these receptors: a man aged 50 to 59 in good health and CMV-seronegative.

The rearrangement links TRBV6-6 to TRBJ1-2, with D perhaps TRBD1 (6 bases). Germline CDR1 is MNHNY and CDR2 is SVGAGI (reference sequence). The length of the CDR3 is 11 residues. Trimming pared 5 bases from V and 7 bases from J, leaving 8 bases between. The CDR3 DNA is TGTGCCAGCAGTACAGGGAGTGGCTACACCTTC. It translates to CASSTGSGYTF.

The V gene is TRBV4-1, the J gene TRBJ1-1, with a possible D match to TRBD1 (5 bases). The CDR3 has 15 amino acids. The V gene's germline CDR1 is MGHRA and CDR2 YSYEKL. V lost 4 bases, J lost 2 bases, and 14 bases lay in between. The CDR3 spells CASSRIVTGNTEAFF. The CDR3 DNA is TGCGCCAGCAGCCGGATCGTTACAGGAAACACTGAAGCTTTCTTT.

This chain links TRBV5-4 with TRBJ2-7; the D gene is possibly TRBD1 (5 bases). The CDR3 covers 14 residues. Trimming pared 0 bases from V and 4 bases from J, leaving 11 bases between. Germline V gene data show CDR1 as SGHNT and CDR2 as YYREEE (reference sequence). The CDR3 bases are TGTGCCAGCAGCTTGGGGCGCAGGGCATACGAGCAGTACTTC. Encoded protein: CASSLGRRAYEQYF.

The chain couples TRBV9 to TRBJ1-4, with TRBD1 identical over 7 bases. The CDR3 is 16 amino acids. Germline lookup yields CDR1 SGDLS and CDR2 YYNGEE. V dropped 5 bases and J dropped 4; count of bases not matched to a gene: 11. In DNA, the CDR3 is TGTGCCAGCAGTCCGACAGGGTCCCGCCTTAATGAAAAACTGTTTTTT. It translates to CASSPTGSRLNEKLFF.

As to this clone: One end of the junction is discordant with germline, which a read error may explain. The gene calls are TRBV29-1 and TRBJ2-7; TRBD2 is a possible D gene (6 bases). This CDR3 region has 12 residues. CDR1 and CDR2 (germline): SQVTM, ANQGSEA. CDR3 in DNA: TGCAGCGTTGGTGGGGGGAAATACGAGCAGCACTTC. Protein sequence: CSVGGGKYEQHF.

This sequence joins TRBV5-1 and TRBJ2-2, with D perhaps TRBD2 (5 bases). V shed 1 base and J shed 9 bases, with 16 bases lying between them. Per the germline V gene, CDR1 is SGHRS and CDR2 is YFSETQ. This CDR3 is built from 15 residues. CDR3 sequence reads: CASSLSSRGFWELFF. The CDR3 nucleotides are TGCGCCAGCAGCTTGTCTAGTCGGGGATTTTGGGAGCTGTTTTTT.

This rearrangement joins TRBV6-6 to TRBJ2-7, with D unresolved. Trimming removed 6 bases at V and 2 bases at J, with 14 bases between. Per the germline V gene, CDR1 is MNHNY and CDR2 is SVGAGI (reference sequence). The CDR3 is made up of 14 amino acids. As DNA, the CDR3 is TGTGCCAGCAGACCTCGACATTCCACCTACGAGCAGTACTTC. Translating it yields CASRPRHSTYEQYF.

This chain connects TRBV28 to TRBJ2-5; D might be TRBD1 (6 bases). V shed 5 bases and J shed 2 bases, with 12 bases lying between them. Germline-derived CDR1 and CDR2 are MDHEN and SYDVKM. The CDR3 is made up of 14 amino acids. The CDR3: CASSPGGQQETQYF. CDR3 DNA sequence: TGTGCCAGCAGTCCGGGCGGACAGCAAGAGACCCAGTACTTC.

The chain links TRBV4-3 to TRBJ2-5, with 7 bases aligning to TRBD1. The CDR3 loop spans 18 amino acids. Looked up from germline, CDR1 is LGHNA and CDR2 is YSLEER. The trim removed 5 bases at V and 4 bases at J, leaving 19 bases unmatched. The CDR3 sequence is CASSAQYSLGQVGETQYF. CDR3 nucleotide sequence: TGCGCCAGCAGCGCACAATACTCCCTCGGACAGGTCGGAGAGACCCAGTACTTC.

The chain employs TRBV28 and TRBJ1-5; 12 bases map to TRBD1. Germline lookup yields CDR1 MDHEN and CDR2 SYDVKM. J lost 7 bases, V lost 2 bases, and 6 bases had no gene match. The CDR3 length is 16 residues. CDR3 in amino acids: CASSLRDRGRKQPQHF. In DNA, the CDR3 is TGTGCCAGCAGTTTAAGGGACAGGGGGCGAAAGCAGCCCCAGCATTTT.

The rearrangement links TRBV28 to TRBJ1-4, with 9 bases that match TRBD1. V lost 1 base and J lost 5; bases outside the gene matches: 2. The germline V gene encodes CDR1 MDHEN and CDR2 SYDVKM. The CDR3 loop spans 15 amino acids. The CDR3 sequence: CASSLSGTGNEKLFF. The CDR3 DNA is TGTGCCAGCAGTTTATCCGGGACAGGGAATGAAAAACTGTTTTTT.

V and J are TRBV7-2 and TRBJ2-3, with D tentatively TRBD2 (6 bases). Trimming cost V 5 bases and J 6 bases, with 21 bases left between them. The CDR3 runs 16 residues. From germline, CDR1 is SGHTA and CDR2 FQGNSA. The DNA of the CDR3 is TGTGCCAGCAGCCGAGCCCCGGGACTTGGCTTGGATACGCAGTATTTT. Translated, it gives CASSRAPGLGLDTQYF.

The chain couples TRBV7-9 to TRBJ1-6; the match to TRBD1 covers 9 bases. Per the germline V gene, CDR1 is SEHNR and CDR2 is FQNEAQ (reference sequence). The CDR3 loop spans 15 amino acids. The V gene end was trimmed by 4 bases and the J gene end by 6 bases; junction bases not matched to a gene: 4. The CDR3 region is CASSWGQGPNSPLHF. CDR3 nucleotides: TGTGCCAGCAGCTGGGGACAGGGACCTAATTCACCCCTCCACTTT.

The chain is built from TRBV6-1 and TRBJ1-5; weak D call: TRBD1 (5 bases). The CDR3 consists of 16 residues. Trimming removed 2 bases from V and 6 bases from J, with 17 bases in between. CDR1 is MNHNS and CDR2 is SASEGT in the germline V gene. The CDR3 loop reads CASSEQGSSAGQPQHF. DNA of the CDR3: TGTGCCAGCAGTGAACAGGGCAGCTCAGCGGGTCAGCCCCAGCATTTT.

The table lists this clone with a count of one. The chain has TRBV7-8 and TRBJ2-7; tentatively, D is TRBD1 (5 bases). Germline CDR1 and CDR2: SGHVS and FQNEAQ. Trimming removed 0 bases from V and 3 bases from J, with 21 bases in between. The CDR3 extends over 18 amino acids. The CDR3 DNA reads TGTGCCAGCAGCTTAGCCCGACAGCCGAGCAAGTTCATCTACGAGCAGTACTTC. It specifies CASSLARQPSKFIYEQYF.

The rearrangement joins TRBV27 to TRBJ2-1; 9 bases are shared with TRBD2. J gave up 8 bases and V 7 bases, and 6 bases lay outside the gene matches. This CDR3 comprises 13 residues. Germline V gene lookup returns CDR1 MNHEY and CDR2 SMNVEV (reference sequence). The chain's CDR3 is CASTDSGSYEQFF. CDR3 DNA: TGTGCCAGCACCGATAGCGGGAGCTATGAGCAGTTCTTC.

The chain couples TRBV18 to TRBJ1-5, with a possible D match to TRBD1 (5 bases). CDR3 length: 15 residues. V lost 2 bases, J lost 3 bases, and 11 bases lay in between. Germline assignment: CDR1 KGHSH and CDR2 LQKENI. The DNA for the CDR3 is TGTGCCAGCTCACCAAGCCAGGGAACCAATCAGCCCCAGCATTTT. Amino acids: CASSPSQGTNQPQHF.

The chain recombines TRBV7-3 with TRBJ1-1; D uncertain. Germline V gives CDR1 SGHTA, CDR2 FQGTGA. The V and J ends lost 5 bases and 7 bases respectively, with 17 bases between them. There are 14 residues in the CDR3. The CDR3 DNA follows: TGTGCCAGCAGCCCGTTCAGAACCTCGCTTGAAGCTTTCTTT. Translating gives CASSPFRTSLEAFF.

The V and J genes are TRBV28 and TRBJ2-1, with 8 nucleotides matching TRBD2. The J segment lost 4 bases and the V segment lost 6 bases, leaving 8 bases of the junction unmatched. Germline V gene data show CDR1 as MDHEN and CDR2 as SYDVKM. The CDR3 sequence is 15 residues long. The CDR3 DNA sequence: TGTGCCAGCAGCCCAGCGGGAGCCAGGTACAATGAGCAGTTCTTC. Encoded protein: CASSPAGARYNEQFF.

This clone was observed a handful of times. V is TRBV6-5 and J is TRBJ2-2; D uncertain. This CDR3 contains 12 residues. The ends were cut back, 5 bases at V and 2 bases at J, with 3 bases in the middle. CDR1 is MNHEY and CDR2 is SVGAGI in the germline V gene. The CDR3 sequence: CASSPNTGELFF. CDR3 nucleotides: TGTGCCAGCAGTCCTAACACCGGGGAGCTGTTTTTT.

This clone appeared once. The CDR3 coding sequence is TGTGCCAGCAGGAAAACCGGGACACCACTTGGGACCCAGTACTTC. Its translation: CASRKTGTPLGTQYF. The gene calls are TRBV2 and TRBJ2-5; D might be TRBD1 (6 bases). V lost 6 bases to trimming and J lost 7 bases, with 21 bases between them. There are 15 residues in the CDR3. The germline V gene has CDR1 SNHLY and CDR2 FYNNEI.

The chain couples TRBV6-8 to TRBJ1-5; D uncertain. V was pared by 2 bases and J by 0 bases, with 11 bases between. CDR1 and CDR2 (germline): MNHGY, SAAAGT. This CDR3 is built from 16 residues. The CDR3 loop reads CASSYPRSDSNQPQHF. The CDR3 region has the DNA TGTGCCAGCAGTTACCCGAGGTCTGATAGCAATCAGCCCCAGCATTTT.

The chain joins TRBV6-5 to TRBJ2-7, with 8 positions matching TRBD2. Per germline, CDR1 MNHEY and CDR2 SVGAGI. Trimming at V came to 5 bases and at J to 3 bases, leaving 6 bases not matched to a gene. This CDR3 is 14 amino acids long. This CDR3 is CASSTTSARYEQYF. For the CDR3, the DNA is TGTGCCAGCAGTACGACTAGCGCGCGCTACGAGCAGTACTTC.